The sequence of this T cell receptor (beta chain) was determined in a study of T cell changes during pregnancy in multiple sclerosis. The CDR3 length is 16 residues. Germline loops: CDR1 MDHEN, CDR2 SYDVKM. Unmatched junction bases numbered 3, after V lost 5 bases and J lost 3 bases. Sequenced by immunoSEQ multiplex PCR; TCRdb stores in-frame clones only, minus some. The table has around 64,000 clones, about nine tenths seen once. Source: CD4+ T cells from peripheral blood mononuclear cells, taken after pregnancy. The sequence came from a female donor with multiple sclerosis, enrolled in a pregnancy study. V gene TRBV28 combines with J gene TRBJ2-1; 14 positions match TRBD2. The CDR3 region is CASSPGLAGVYNEQFF. The CDR3 nucleotides read TGTGCCAGCAGTCCGGGACTAGCGGGGGTCTACAATGAGCAGTTCTTC.